Following are 18 T cell receptor beta chains from one sample sequenced in a study of blood T cell repertoires in COVID-19. TCRdb's table, derived via immunoSEQ multiplex PCR, lists solely in-frame clones and lacks some. The sample comprises 160,000 or so clones, 70% to 90% of which are singletons, and around 3% rests with the top ten. The sample taken for sequencing was peripheral blood. The receptors were gathered from a man aged 55 to 69 with acute or convalescent COVID-19.

The rearrangement uses TRBV5-8 and TRBJ2-2; D may be TRBD2 (6 bases). The CDR3 runs 13 residues. Germline CDR1 reads SGHTS; CDR2 reads YDEGEE. V lost 2 bases and J lost 6, with 8 bases in between. Here the CDR3 DNA reads TGTGCCAGCAGCTTCGGAGGGGCCGGGGAGCTGTTTTTT. It specifies CASSFGGAGELFF.

The chain carries TRBV6-4 and TRBJ1-3, with D unclear. This CDR3 region has 14 residues. The V and J ends lost 5 bases and 2 bases respectively, with 10 bases between them. Germline-derived CDR1 and CDR2 are MRHNA and SNTAGT. This CDR3 is CASSWADAGNTIYF. The DNA for the CDR3 is TGTGCCAGCAGTTGGGCAGATGCTGGAAACACCATATATTTT.

This clone was detected only once. The chain combines TRBV25-1 with TRBJ1-3, with D possibly being TRBD1 (5 bases). This CDR3 has 14 residues. V was cut by 5 bases and J by 4 bases, with 12 bases left in between. Germline lookup yields CDR1 MGHDK and CDR2 SYGVNS. The CDR3 DNA sequence: TGTGCCAGCAGTTCGATGGGGCGCGGAAACACCATATATTTT. It yields the protein CASSSMGRGNTIYF.

The chain carries TRBV13 and TRBJ2-7; 10 positions match TRBD1. V shed 5 bases, J shed 4 bases, and the junction held 11 bases outside the gene matches. Germline loops: CDR1 PRHDT, CDR2 FYEKMQ (reference sequence). The CDR3 is 16 amino acids. This CDR3 is CASSPTGTGERYEQYF. CDR3 nucleotides: TGTGCCAGCAGCCCCACTGGGACAGGGGAGAGGTACGAGCAGTACTTC.

The V call is TRBV27, the J call TRBJ1-6; D not resolved. This CDR3 comprises 16 residues. Trimming stripped 3 bases from V and 3 bases from J, with 12 bases between. CDR1 and CDR2 from the germline V gene are MNHEY and SMNVEV (reference sequence). The chain's CDR3 is CASSFGTQNYNSPLHF. CDR3 nucleotides: TGTGCCAGCAGTTTCGGTACACAGAACTATAATTCACCCCTCCACTTT.

The chain carries TRBV6-5 and TRBJ1-1, with no clear D. CDR3 length: 13 residues. V lost 6 bases and J lost 1, with 9 bases in between. Germline CDR1 reads MNHEY; CDR2 reads SVGAGI. The CDR3 DNA reads TGTGCCAGCAGCCCGGGGTGGAACACTGAAGCTTTCTTT. Amino acid sequence: CASSPGWNTEAFF.

This chain connects TRBV9 to TRBJ1-2; D gene uncertain. The germline V and J ends were trimmed by 4 bases and 0 bases, with 10 bases remaining between them. The germline gives CDR1 SGDLS, CDR2 YYNGEE. This CDR3 is 14 amino acids long. CDR3 in amino acids: CASSLGSANYGYTF. DNA for the CDR3: TGTGCCAGCAGCCTTGGCTCAGCTAACTATGGCTACACCTTC.

The V and J genes are TRBV19 and TRBJ1-1; D call uncertain. Germline CDR1 is LNHDA and CDR2 is SQIVND (reference sequence). This CDR3 spans 14 amino acids. V lost 1 base and J lost 0, with 6 bases in between. The CDR3 region has the DNA TGTGCCAGTAGTATAGGACACATGAACACTGAAGCTTTCTTT. Protein sequence: CASSIGHMNTEAFF. Full variable domain (rest looked up from reference TRBV19 and TRBJ1-1): DGGITQSPKYLFRKEGQNVTLSCEQNLNHDAMYWYRQDPGQGLRLIYYSQIVNDFQKGDIAEGYSVSREKKESFPLTVTSAQKNPTAFYLCASSIGHMNTEAFFGQGTRLTVV.

This clone came up a few times. The chain has TRBV30 and TRBJ1-2, with TRBD1 identical over 10 bases. V lost 4 bases, J lost 6 bases, and 11 bases stayed unmatched. Looked up from germline, CDR1 is GTSNPN and CDR2 is SVGIG (reference sequence). There are 15 residues in the CDR3. The chain's CDR3 is CAWTAPTGGRDGYTF. The CDR3 DNA reads TGTGCCTGGACCGCTCCGACAGGGGGCAGGGATGGCTACACCTTC.

The J gene is TRBJ2-6, the V gene TRBV7-2; D is ambiguous. V dropped 5 bases and J dropped 0 bases, with 11 bases sitting between them. The CDR3 spans 16 residues. Germline assignment: CDR1 SGHTA and CDR2 FQGNSA. The CDR3 DNA sequence: TGTGCCAGCAGCCCATCTACCCACTCTGGGGCCAACGTCCTGACTTTC. Residues: CASSPSTHSGANVLTF.

The rearrangement links TRBV6-6 to TRBJ2-5, with a possible D match to TRBD2 (5 bases). The CDR3 has 13 amino acids. Germline V gene lookup returns CDR1 MNHNY and CDR2 SVGAGI (reference sequence). Trimming cost V 7 bases and J 2 bases, with 11 bases left between them. CDR3 sequence reads: CASTRGWQETQYF. CDR3 DNA sequence: TGTGCCAGCACCCGAGGGTGGCAAGAGACCCAGTACTTC.

This clone has just a few counts. The V gene is TRBV6-2 or TRBV6-3, the J gene TRBJ1-5; possibly TRBD1 for D (6 bases). There are 14 residues in the CDR3. CDR1 and CDR2 (germline): MNHEY, SVGEGT. V lost 5 bases and J 5 bases, leaving 13 bases between the germline ends. DNA of the CDR3: TGTGCCAGCAGTCTTCAGGGGTTCTATCAGCCCCAGCATTTT. Its protein product is CASSLQGFYQPQHF.

The chain employs TRBV18 and TRBJ1-6; 10 bases fit TRBD1. The CDR3 contains 18 residues. Germline-derived CDR1 and CDR2 are KGHSH and LQKENI. V shed 2 bases and J 2 bases; nucleotides not matched to a gene: 6. The DNA for the CDR3 is TGTGCCAGCTCACCATTGGGACAGGGGATTGCCTATAATTCACCCCTCCACTTT. Its translation: CASSPLGQGIAYNSPLHF. The whole variable domain, filled in from reference TRBV18 and TRBJ1-6, reads NAGVMQNPRHLVRRRGQEARLRCSPMKGHSHVYWYRQLPEEGLKFMVYLQKENIIDESGMPKERFSAEFPKEGPSILRIQQVVRGDSAAYFCASSPLGQGIAYNSPLHFGNGTRLTVT.

V gene TRBV7-8 combines with J gene TRBJ2-7; maybe TRBD2 (6 bases). CDR3 length equals 15 residues. The germline V gene encodes CDR1 SGHVS and CDR2 FQNEAQ. Trimming shortened V by 4 bases and J by 7 bases, and 20 bases separated the two germline ends. The CDR3, as DNA: TGTGCCAGCAGCTCCGGGGACCTACCGGCGGGGGAGCAGTACTTC. Protein product: CASSSGDLPAGEQYF.

This rearrangement joins TRBV19 to TRBJ2-1, with 11 bases fitting TRBD2. The J segment lost 9 bases and the V segment lost 3 bases, leaving 4 bases of the junction unmatched. This CDR3 has 14 amino acids. Germline CDR1 and CDR2: LNHDA and SQIVND (reference sequence). CDR3 nucleotide sequence: TGTGCCAGTAGTATCCCTAGCGGGGGGTCTGAGCAGTTCTTC. Its protein is CASSIPSGGSEQFF.

The chain couples TRBV7-9 to TRBJ1-2; possible D gene TRBD1, 6 bases. The germline CDR1 and CDR2 sequences are SEHNR and FQNEAQ (reference sequence). Trimming removed 5 bases at V and 1 base at J, with 17 bases between. The CDR3 runs to 16 residues. The CDR3 DNA reads as TGTGCCAGCAGCCTCGACAGGTCTCGCGATAACTATGGCTACACCTTC. Translated, it gives CASSLDRSRDNYGYTF. The full variable domain, rest sourced from reference TRBV7-9 and TRBJ1-2, is DTGVSQNPRHKITKRGQNVTFRCDPISEHNRLYWYRQTLGQGPEFLTYFQNEAQLEKSRLLSDRFSAERPKGSFSTLEIQRTEQGDSAMYLCASSLDRSRDNYGYTFGSGTRLTVV.

The chain uses TRBV24-1 and TRBJ2-6; weak D call: TRBD1 (6 bases). Germline assignment: CDR1 KGHDR and CDR2 SFDVKD. The V and J ends lost 5 bases and 0 bases respectively, with 16 bases between them. CDR3 length: 18 amino acids. Here the CDR3 DNA reads TGTGCCACCAGTGGACAGGCCCAGAAAGGCTCTGGGGCCAACGTCCTGACTTTC. This sequence encodes CATSGQAQKGSGANVLTF.

The chain combines TRBV5-1 with TRBJ2-3, with unresolved D. CDR1 SGHRS and CDR2 YFSETQ come from the germline V gene. The CDR3 covers 13 residues. V was pared by 1 base and J by 3 bases, with 6 bases between. This chain's CDR3 is CASSLPPTDTQYF. Written as DNA, the CDR3 is TGCGCCAGCAGCTTGCCCCCGACAGATACGCAGTATTTT.